The following is a T cell receptor beta chain sequence with its context. This record belongs to a study of shared clonotypes between healthy human individuals. This CDR3 has 15 amino acids. Trimming removed 6 bases from V and 0 bases from J; junction bases left unmatched: 3. Germline V gene lookup returns CDR1 MNHNY and CDR2 SVGAGI (reference sequence). 150 to 250 ng DNA, around 30,000 T cell genomes, went into each sorted-subset replicate PCR. The assay was immunoSEQ multiplex PCR, and TCRdb's table has in-frame clones only and misses some. The data show over 850,000 clones, 75% to 85% seen once. Sequencing was carried out using memory CD4+ T cells from PBMCs. Subset noted: CD45RA-negative fraction. This sequence joins TRBV6-6 and TRBJ2-2, with TRBD2 identical over 8 bases. The receptor was isolated from a man younger than 35 in good health. Some clones in this sample may be carry-over from other donors' samples. CDR3: CASSLGLANTGELFF. The CDR3, as DNA: TGTGCCAGCAGCCTGGGACTAGCGAACACCGGGGAGCTGTTTTTT.